This section outlines one T cell receptor beta chain sequence together with its context. This clonotype showed up many times. There is no known antigen for this receptor. No base qualities exist here, and no much larger clone lies one base off it. V was cut back by 6 bases and J by 1 base, leaving a gap of 14 bases between them. CDR1 and CDR2, looked up from the germline V gene (reference sequence), are DFQATT and SNEGSKA. From the cysteine up to the phenylalanine, the CDR3 has a length of 14 residues. Kept here is only the CDR3 DNA, which spans 42 bases and is read in frame from base 1. The patients picked for sequencing were ones in whom flow cytometry had shown an expansion of CD8+CD57+ cells. All patients had severe acquired aplastic anemia diagnosed by International Study of Aplastic Anemia and Agranulocytosis and Camitta criteria. No patient had received any therapy when blood was sampled. TCR repertoires of sorted CD4+ and CD8+ blood T cells from severe aplastic anemia patients and healthy subjects were deep-sequenced in the study. In the USA, patient enrollment took place under clinicaltrials.gov protocols 00001620, 01623167, 00001397, 00071045, 00081523 and 00961064. Ficoll-Paque density gradient centrifugation was used to isolate peripheral blood mononuclear cells. Before DNA extraction, CD4+ and CD8+ T cells were sorted by FACS or by magnetic beads.

Genomic DNA was used as template for profiling of TCR beta VDJ combinations and CDR3 sequences. An Illumina HiSeq 2000 was used for TCR repertoire sequencing. Under the source paper's analysis protocol: TRBV/TRBJ rearrangement plots, CDR3 size and DJ length profiles, and Simpson's diversity index were used to evaluate the repertoires. The immunodominant clone was defined as the most abundant DNA sequence in deep sequencing data. CDR3 amino acid sequences were screened for sharing across subjects and compared with published repertoires and the VDJdb database. TCRdb applied fastp at Q25 and MiXCR to the public reads, then kept only in-frame beta chains. Duplicate CDR3 protein sequences are folded into a single record with the most common DNA and genes. Here the V and J calls rest on TCRdb's processing, not on the authors' analysis. The sample records a few hundred thousand distinct CDR3 sequences, about half of which are singletons. Nearly 20% of the sample comes from the top ten.

The data are from a study of CD8+CD57+ T cells in acquired aplastic anemia (dated by TCRdb to about 2018). For the study in its entirety: Extracted DNA from sorted CD4+ and CD8+ cells averaged about 2.9 ug, ranging from roughly 0.17 to 27.4 ug. CD8+CD57+ expansion was defined as frequency above the mean frequency observed in healthy subjects. The study at large found these results: Between patients and healthy controls, no significant difference in CD8+ Simpson's diversity was found (P=0.060). Although some 28 CD8+ CDR3 sequences were shared by patients and controls, these sequences appeared highly expressed in patients and within the immunodominant clones of patients.

The receptor's source is a human donor with aplastic anemia. Input material: sorted CD4+, CD8+, or CD8+CD57+ T cells (not recorded which) from PBMCs. The V gene is TRBV20-1 and the J gene is TRBJ2-3; TRBD2 is possibly the D segment (6 matching bases). In nucleotide form, the sequence is TGCAGTGCCACCACATTAGCGGGCACAGATACGCAGTATTTT. Translated, this is CSATTLAGTDTQYF.